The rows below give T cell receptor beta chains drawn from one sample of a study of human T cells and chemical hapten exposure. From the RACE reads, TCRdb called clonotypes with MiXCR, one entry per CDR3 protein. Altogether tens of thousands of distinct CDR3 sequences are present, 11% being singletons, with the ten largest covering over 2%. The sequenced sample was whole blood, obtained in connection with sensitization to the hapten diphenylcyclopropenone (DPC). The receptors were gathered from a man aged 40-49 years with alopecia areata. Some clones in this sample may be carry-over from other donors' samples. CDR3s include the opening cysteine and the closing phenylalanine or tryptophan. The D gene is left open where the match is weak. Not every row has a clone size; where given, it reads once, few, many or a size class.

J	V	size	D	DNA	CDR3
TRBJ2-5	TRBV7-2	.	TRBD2	TGTGCCAGCAGCCTCCCTAGCGGGAGGCTCCAAGAGACCCAGTACTTC	CASSLPSGRLQETQYF
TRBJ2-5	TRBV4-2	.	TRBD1	TGTGCCAGCAGCCAAGATGGGACAGGGGAAGAGACCCAGTACTTC	CASSQDGTGEETQYF
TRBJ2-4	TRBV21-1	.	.	TGTGCCAGACAGGGATCAGACAAAAACATTCAGTACTTC	CARQGSDKNIQYF
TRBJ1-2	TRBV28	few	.	TGTGCCAGCAGTTTACTTGACGGCGGCTACACCTTC	CASSLLDGGYTF
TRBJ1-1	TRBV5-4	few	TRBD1	TGTGCCAGCAGCCCAAACACAGGGGGCGTTGAGGCTTTCTTT	CASSPNTGGVEAFF
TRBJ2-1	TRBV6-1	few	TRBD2	TGTGCCAGCAGTGAACGGCTAGCGGCCTCCAATGAGCAGTTCTTC	CASSERLAASNEQFF
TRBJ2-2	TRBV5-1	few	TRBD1	TGCGCCAGCAGCTTGGGACAGGGGAAACGGGAGCTGTTTTTT	CASSLGQGKRELFF
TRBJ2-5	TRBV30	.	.	TGTGCCTGGAGTGTAGGGGGGAAGACCCAGTACTTC	CAWSVGGKTQYF
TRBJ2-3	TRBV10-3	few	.	TGTGCCATGACTAGCACAGATACGCAGTATTTT	CAMTSTDTQYF
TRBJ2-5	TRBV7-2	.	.	TGTGCCAGCAGCTGGCTCATAGCCCCCCAAGAGACCCAGTACTTC	CASSWLIAPQETQYF
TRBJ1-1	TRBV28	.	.	TGTGCCAGCAGTCTACCTCAGGGATGGACTGAAGCTTTCTTT	CASSLPQGWTEAFF